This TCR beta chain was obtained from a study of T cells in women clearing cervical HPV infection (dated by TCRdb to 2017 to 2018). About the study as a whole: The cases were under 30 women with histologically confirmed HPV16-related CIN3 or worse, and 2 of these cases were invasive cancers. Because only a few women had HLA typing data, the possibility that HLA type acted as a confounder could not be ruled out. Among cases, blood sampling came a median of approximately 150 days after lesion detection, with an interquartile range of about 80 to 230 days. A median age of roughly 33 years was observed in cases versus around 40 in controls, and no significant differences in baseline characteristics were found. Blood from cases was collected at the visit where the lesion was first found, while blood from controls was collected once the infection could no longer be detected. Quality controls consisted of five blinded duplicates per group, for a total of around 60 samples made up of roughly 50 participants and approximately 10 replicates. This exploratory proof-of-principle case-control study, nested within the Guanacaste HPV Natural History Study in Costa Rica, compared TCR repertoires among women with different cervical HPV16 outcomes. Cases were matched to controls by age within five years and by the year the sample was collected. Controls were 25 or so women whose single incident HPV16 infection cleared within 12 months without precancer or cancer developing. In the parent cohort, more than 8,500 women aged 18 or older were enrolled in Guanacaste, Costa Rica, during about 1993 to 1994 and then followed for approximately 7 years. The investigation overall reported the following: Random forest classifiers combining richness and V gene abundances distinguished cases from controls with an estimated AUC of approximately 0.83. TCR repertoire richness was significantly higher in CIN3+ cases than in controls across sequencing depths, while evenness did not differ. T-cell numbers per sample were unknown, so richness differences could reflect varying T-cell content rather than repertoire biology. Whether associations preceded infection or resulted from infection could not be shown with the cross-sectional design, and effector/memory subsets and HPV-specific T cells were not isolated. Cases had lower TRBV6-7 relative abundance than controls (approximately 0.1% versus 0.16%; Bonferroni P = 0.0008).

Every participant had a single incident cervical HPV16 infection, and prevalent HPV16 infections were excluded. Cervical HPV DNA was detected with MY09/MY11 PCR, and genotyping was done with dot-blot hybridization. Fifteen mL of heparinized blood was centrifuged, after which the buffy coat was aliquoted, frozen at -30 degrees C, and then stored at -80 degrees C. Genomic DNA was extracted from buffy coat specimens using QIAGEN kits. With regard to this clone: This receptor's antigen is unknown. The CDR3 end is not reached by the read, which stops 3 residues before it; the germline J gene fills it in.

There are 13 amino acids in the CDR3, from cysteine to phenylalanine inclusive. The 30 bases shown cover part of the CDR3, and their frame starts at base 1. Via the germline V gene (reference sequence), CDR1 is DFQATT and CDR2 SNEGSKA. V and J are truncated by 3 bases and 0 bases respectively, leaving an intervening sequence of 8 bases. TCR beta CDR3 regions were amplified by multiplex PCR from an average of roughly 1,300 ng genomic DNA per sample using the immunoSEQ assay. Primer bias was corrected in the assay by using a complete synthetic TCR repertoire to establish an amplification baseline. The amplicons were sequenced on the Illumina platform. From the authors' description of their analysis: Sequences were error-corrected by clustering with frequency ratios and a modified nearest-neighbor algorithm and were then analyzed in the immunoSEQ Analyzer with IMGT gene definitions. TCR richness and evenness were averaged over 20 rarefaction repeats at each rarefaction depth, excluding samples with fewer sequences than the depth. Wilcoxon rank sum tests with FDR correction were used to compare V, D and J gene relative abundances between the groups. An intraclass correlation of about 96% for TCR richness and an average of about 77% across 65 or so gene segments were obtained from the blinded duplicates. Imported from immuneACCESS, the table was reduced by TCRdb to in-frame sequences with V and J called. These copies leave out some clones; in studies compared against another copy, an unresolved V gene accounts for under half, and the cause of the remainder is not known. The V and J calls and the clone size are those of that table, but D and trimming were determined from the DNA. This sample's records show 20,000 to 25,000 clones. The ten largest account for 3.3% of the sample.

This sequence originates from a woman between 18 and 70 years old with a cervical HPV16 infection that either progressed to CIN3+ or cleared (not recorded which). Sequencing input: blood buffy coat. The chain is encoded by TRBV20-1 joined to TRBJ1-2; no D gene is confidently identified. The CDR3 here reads CSARVLSNYGYTF. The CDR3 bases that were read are TGCAGTGCTAGGGTACTTTCTAACTATGGC.